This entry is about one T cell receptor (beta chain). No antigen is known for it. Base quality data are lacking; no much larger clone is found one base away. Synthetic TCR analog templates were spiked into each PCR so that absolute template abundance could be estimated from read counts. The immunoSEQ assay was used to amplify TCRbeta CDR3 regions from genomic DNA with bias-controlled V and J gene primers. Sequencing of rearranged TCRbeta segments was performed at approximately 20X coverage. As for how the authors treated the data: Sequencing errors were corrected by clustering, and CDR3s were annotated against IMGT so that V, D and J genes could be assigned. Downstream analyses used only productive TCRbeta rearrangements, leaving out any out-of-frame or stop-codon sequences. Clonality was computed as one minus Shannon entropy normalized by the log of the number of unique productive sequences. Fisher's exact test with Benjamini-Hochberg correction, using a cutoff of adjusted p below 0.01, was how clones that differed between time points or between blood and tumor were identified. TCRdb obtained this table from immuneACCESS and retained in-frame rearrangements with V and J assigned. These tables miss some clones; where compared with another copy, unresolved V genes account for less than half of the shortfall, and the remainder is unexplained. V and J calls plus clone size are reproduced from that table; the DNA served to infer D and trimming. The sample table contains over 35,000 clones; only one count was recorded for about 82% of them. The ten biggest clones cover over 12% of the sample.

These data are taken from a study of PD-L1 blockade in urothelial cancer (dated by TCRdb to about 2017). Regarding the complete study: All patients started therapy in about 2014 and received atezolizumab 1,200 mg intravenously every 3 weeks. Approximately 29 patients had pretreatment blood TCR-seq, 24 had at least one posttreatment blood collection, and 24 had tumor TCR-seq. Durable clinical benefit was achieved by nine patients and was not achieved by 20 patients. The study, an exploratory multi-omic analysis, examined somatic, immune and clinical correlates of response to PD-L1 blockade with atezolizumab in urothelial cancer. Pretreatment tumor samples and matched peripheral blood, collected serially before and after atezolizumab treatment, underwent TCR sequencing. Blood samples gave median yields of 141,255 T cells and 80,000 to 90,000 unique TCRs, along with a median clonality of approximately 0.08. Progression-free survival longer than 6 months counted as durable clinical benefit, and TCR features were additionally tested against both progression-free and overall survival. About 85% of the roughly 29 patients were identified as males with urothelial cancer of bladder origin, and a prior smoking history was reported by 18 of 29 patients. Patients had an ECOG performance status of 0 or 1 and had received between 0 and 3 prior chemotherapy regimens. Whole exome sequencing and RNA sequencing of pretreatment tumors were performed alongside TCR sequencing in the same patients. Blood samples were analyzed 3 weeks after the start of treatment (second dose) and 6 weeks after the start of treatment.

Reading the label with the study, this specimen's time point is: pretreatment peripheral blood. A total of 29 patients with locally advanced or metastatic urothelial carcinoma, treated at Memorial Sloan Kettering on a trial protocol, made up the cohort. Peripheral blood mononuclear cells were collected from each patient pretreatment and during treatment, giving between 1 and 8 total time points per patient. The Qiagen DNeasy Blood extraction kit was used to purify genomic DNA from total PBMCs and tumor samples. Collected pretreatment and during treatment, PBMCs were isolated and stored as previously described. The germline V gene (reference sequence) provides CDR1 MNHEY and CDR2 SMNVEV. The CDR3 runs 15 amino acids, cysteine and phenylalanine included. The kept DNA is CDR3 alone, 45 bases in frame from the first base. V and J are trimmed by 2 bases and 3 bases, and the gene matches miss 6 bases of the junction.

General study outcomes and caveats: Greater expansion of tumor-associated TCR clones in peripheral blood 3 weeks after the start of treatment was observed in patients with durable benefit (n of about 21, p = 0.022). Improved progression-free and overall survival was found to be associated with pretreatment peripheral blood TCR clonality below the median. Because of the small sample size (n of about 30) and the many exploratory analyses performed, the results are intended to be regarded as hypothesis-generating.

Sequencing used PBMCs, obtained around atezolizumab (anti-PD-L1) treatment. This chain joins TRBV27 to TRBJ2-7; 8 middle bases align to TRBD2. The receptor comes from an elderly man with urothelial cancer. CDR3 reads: CASSLRLAGIYEQYF. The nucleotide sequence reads TGTGCCAGCAGTTTAAGGCTAGCGGGTATCTACGAGCAGTACTTC.